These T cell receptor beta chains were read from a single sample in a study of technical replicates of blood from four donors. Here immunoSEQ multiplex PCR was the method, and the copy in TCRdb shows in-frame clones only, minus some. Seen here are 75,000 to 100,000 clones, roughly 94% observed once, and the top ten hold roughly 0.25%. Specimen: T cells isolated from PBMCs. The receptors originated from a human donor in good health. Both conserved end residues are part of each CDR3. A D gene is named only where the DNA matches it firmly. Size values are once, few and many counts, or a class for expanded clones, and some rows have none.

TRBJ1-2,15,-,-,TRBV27,CATSQLYGHFYGYTF,TGTGCCACTTCCCAGTTATACGGACACTTCTATGGCTACACCTTC
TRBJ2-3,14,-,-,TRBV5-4,CASSLERATDTQYF,TGTGCCAGCAGCTTGGAGCGGGCAACAGATACGCAGTATTTT
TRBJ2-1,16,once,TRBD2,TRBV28,CASSLGSGDTYNEQFF,TGTGCCAGCAGTTTGGGGAGCGGGGATACCTACAATGAGCAGTTCTTC
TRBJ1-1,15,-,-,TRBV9,CASSAWGGLNTEAFF,TGTGCCAGCAGCGCCTGGGGCGGATTGAACACTGAAGCTTTCTTT
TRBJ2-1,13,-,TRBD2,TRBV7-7,CASSQLADNEQFF,TGTGCCAGCAGCCAACTAGCGGACAATGAGCAGTTCTTC
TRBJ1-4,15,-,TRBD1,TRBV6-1,CASRMRQGAPVGLFF,TGTGCCAGCAGGATGAGACAGGGGGCCCCGGTGGGGCTGTTTTTT
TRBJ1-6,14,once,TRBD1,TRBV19,CASSSETGNSPLHF,TGTGCCAGTAGCTCCGAGACAGGGAATTCACCCCTCCACTTT
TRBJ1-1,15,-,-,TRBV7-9,CASSAGQISNTEAFF,TGTGCCAGCAGCGCCGGACAGATAAGTAACACTGAAGCTTTCTTT
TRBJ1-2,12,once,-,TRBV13,CASSLRDTRYTF,TGTGCCAGCAGCTTAAGGGACACCCGCTACACCTTC
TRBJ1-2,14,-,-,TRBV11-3,CASSLGTEVYGYTF,TGTGCCAGCAGCTTAGGGACAGAAGTATATGGCTACACCTTC
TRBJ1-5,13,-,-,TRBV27,CASSLSYNQPQHF,TGTGCCAGCAGTTTATCCTACAATCAGCCCCAGCATTTT
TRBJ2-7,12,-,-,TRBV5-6,CASSLLQGKQYF,TGTGCCAGCAGCCTCTTACAGGGAAAGCAGTACTTC
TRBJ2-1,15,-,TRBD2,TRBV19,CASSSFGGGTNEQFF,TGTGCCAGTAGTTCGTTTGGCGGGGGTACGAATGAGCAGTTCTTC
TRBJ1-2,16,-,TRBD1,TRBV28,CASSRTSRTGRGGYTF,TGTGCCAGCAGCCGAACCTCAAGGACAGGGCGTGGCGGCTACACCTTC
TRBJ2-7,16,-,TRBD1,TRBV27,CASSLSGQALTYEQYF,TGTGCCAGCAGTTTATCGGGACAGGCCTTAACCTACGAGCAGTACTTC
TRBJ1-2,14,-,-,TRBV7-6,CASSLARARYGYTF,TGTGCCAGCAGCTTGGCCAGGGCCCGCTATGGCTACACCTTC
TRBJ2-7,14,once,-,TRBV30,CAWKVQGSSYEQYF,TGTGCCTGGAAGGTCCAGGGTTCCTCCTACGAGCAGTACTTC
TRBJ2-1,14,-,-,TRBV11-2,CASSLYPMRYEQFF,TGTGCCAGCAGCTTATATCCCATGCGCTATGAGCAGTTCTTC
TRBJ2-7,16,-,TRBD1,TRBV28,CASSLDPGQGNYEQYF,TGTGCCAGCAGTTTAGACCCGGGACAGGGGAACTACGAGCAGTACTTC
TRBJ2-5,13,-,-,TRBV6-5,CASSWDIQETQYF,TGTGCCAGCAGTTGGGACATCCAAGAGACCCAGTACTTC
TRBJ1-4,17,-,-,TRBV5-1,CASSGGTAAGRYEKLFF,TGCGCCAGCAGCGGGGGGACCGCTGCGGGACGCTATGAAAAACTGTTTTTT
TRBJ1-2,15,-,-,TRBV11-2,CASSKAVQINYGYTF,TGTGCCAGCAGCAAAGCGGTACAGATTAACTATGGCTACACCTTC
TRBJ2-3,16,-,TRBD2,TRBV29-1,CSVEWRGRPSTDTQYF,TGCAGCGTTGAGTGGCGCGGGAGGCCCAGCACAGATACGCAGTATTTT
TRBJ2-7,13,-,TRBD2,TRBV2,CASSDRGAYEQYF,TGTGCCAGCAGTGATCGGGGGGCCTACGAGCAGTACTTC
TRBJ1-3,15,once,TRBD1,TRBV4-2,CASSQATGSGNTIYF,TGTGCCAGCAGCCAGGCGACAGGGAGTGGAAACACCATATATTTT
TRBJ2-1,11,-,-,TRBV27,CASSNLDLQFF,TGTGCCAGCAGCAACCTAGATCTTCAGTTCTTC
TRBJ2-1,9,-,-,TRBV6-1,CASGVEQFF,TGTGCCAGCGGAGTAGAGCAGTTCTTC
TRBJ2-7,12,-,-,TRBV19,CASSDSFYEQYF,TGTGCCAGTTCGGACAGCTTCTACGAGCAGTACTTC
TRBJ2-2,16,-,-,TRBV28,CASSFLNGGATGELFF,TGTGCCAGCAGTTTCTTGAACGGCGGGGCCACCGGGGAGCTGTTTTTT
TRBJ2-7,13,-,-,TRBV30,CAWSGHSSYEQYF,TGTGCCTGGAGTGGCCACAGCTCCTACGAGCAGTACTTC
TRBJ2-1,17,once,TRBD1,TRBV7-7,CASSSQSGTGGRDEQFF,TGTGCTAGCAGCTCCCAGAGTGGGACAGGGGGCAGGGATGAGCAGTTCTTC